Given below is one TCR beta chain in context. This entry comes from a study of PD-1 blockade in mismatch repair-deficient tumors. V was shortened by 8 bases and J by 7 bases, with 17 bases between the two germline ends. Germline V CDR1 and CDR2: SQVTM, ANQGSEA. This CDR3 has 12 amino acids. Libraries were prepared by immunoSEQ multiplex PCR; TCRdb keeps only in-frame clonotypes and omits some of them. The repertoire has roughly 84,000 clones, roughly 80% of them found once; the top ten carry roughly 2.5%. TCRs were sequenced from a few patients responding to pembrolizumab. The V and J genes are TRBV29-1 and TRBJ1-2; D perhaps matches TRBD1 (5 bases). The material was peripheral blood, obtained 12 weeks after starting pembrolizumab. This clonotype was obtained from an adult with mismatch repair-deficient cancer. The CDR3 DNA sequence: TGCAGCTTTTTCAGGGATCCCACTGGCTACACCTTC. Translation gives CSFFRDPTGYTF.